This T cell receptor beta chain is from a study of CD8+CD57+ T cells in acquired aplastic anemia. Background on the study: DNA recovered from sorted CD4+ and CD8+ cells had a mean of approximately 3 ug. General study points: Patients and healthy controls showed no significant CD8+ Simpson's diversity difference.

Genomic DNA templated the TCR beta VDJ and CDR3 profiling. MiXCR, applied by TCRdb to the reads, yields one record per CDR3 protein. The sample holds 150,000 or so distinct CDR3 sequences, less than 60% seen once. As to this clonotype: Its target is unknown. At one end, the junction sequence differs from germline, possibly due to a read error.

CDR3 length: 14 amino acids. Germline loops: CDR1 KGHDR, CDR2 SFDVKD. For sequencing, patients were chosen who had shown expansion of CD8+CD57+ cells by flow cytometry. Patients, without exception, had severe acquired aplastic anemia. No therapy had been given to the patients at the time of blood sampling. This sequence joins TRBV24-1 and TRBJ1-5; D unresolved. The sequencing sample was made of sorted CD4+, CD8+, or CD8+CD57+ T cells (not recorded which) from PBMCs. The source of this sequence is a human donor with aplastic anemia. The CDR3 region is CATSRADSNQPQHF. CDR3 sequence (DNA): TGTGCTACCAGTCGCGCAGATAGCAATCAGCCCCAGCATTTT.